This paragraph covers one T cell receptor beta chain sequence. The data were produced by immunoSEQ multiplex PCR, yet TCRdb's version contains in-frame clones alone and is incomplete. The sample carries roughly 75,000 clones, about 86% recorded once. This entry comes from a study of OX40 agonist ivuxolimab in advanced cancers. Overall study context: Recorded diagnoses for dose-escalation patients were hepatocellular carcinoma, melanoma, renal cell or head and neck cancer.

The CDR3 is 15 amino acids. The V end lost 4 bases, the J end lost 3 bases, and 13 bases lay between the germline ends. CDR1 is SGHVS and CDR2 is FNYEAQ in the germline V gene. The sequencing here drew on CD4+ or CD8+ T cells sorted from blood, taken in a trial of the OX40 agonist ivuxolimab. This clonotype was sampled from an adult with an advanced solid tumor such as melanoma, head and neck, liver or kidney cancer. V is TRBV7-6 and J is TRBJ1-5, with D possibly TRBD1 on 6 matching bases. The CDR3 coding sequence is TGTGCCAGCAGCTATCAGACAGGTCTCAATCAGCCCCAGCATTTT. This codes for CASSYQTGLNQPQHF. Full variable domain (missing parts from reference TRBV7-6 and TRBJ1-5): GAGVSQSPRYKVTKRGQDVALRCDPISGHVSLYWYRQALGQGPEFLTYFNYEAQQDKSGLPNDRFSAERPEGSISTLTIQRTEQRDSAMYRCASSYQTGLNQPQHFGDGTRLSIL.